This T cell receptor (beta chain) is drawn from a study of OX40 agonist ivuxolimab in advanced cancers. Background on the study: The dose-escalation cohort had hepatocellular carcinoma, melanoma, renal cell or head and neck cancer. Prior checkpoint blockade (anti-PD-1, anti-PD-L1 or anti-CTLA-4) was permitted; approximately 41% had it.

Germline V gene lookup returns CDR1 SGHTA and CDR2 FQGNSA. The V gene lost 1 base and the J gene lost 0 bases, with 10 bases spanning the gap. CDR3 length equals 15 residues. Sequenced by immunoSEQ multiplex PCR; TCRdb stores in-frame clones only, minus some. The table has some 80,000 clones, around 94% seen once. Samples of blood were obtained at baseline, on cycle 4 day 1, and on cycle 7 day 1. This clonotype was obtained from an adult with an advanced solid tumor such as melanoma, head and neck, liver or kidney cancer. The genes are TRBV7-2 and TRBJ2-7; possibly TRBD1 for D (6 bases). The starting material was CD4+ or CD8+ T cells sorted from blood, obtained in a trial of the OX40 agonist ivuxolimab. CDR3 sequence: CASSLVDSGSYEQYF. CDR3 DNA sequence: TGTGCCAGCAGCTTAGTGGACAGCGGCTCCTACGAGCAGTACTTC. Together with reference TRBV7-2 and TRBJ2-7, the CDR3 gives the full variable domain: GAGVSQSPSNKVTEKGKDVELRCDPISGHTALYWYRQSLGQGLEFLIYFQGNSAPDKSGLPSDRFSAERTGGSVSTLTIQRTQQEDSAVYLCASSLVDSGSYEQYFGPGTRLTVT.